This TCR beta chain was recorded in a study of T cells after yellow fever vaccination. Germline CDR1 and CDR2: SGHVS and FQNEAQ. The CDR3 consists of 16 residues. Trimming took 1 base from V and 5 from J; bases not matched to a gene: 7. This clonotype was seen more than once but under ten times. Its antigen is as yet unknown. Whole-study findings and limits: One caveat is that FACS-sorted repertoires could contain abundant clonotypes contaminating from the bulk population.

A universal primer site and UMIs were added as TCR cDNA was made by 5'RACE template switching. Each CDR3 protein is one row after TCRdb ran MiXCR on the 5' RACE reads. The data show under 250,000 distinct CDR3 sequences, 6.9% seen once. The V gene is TRBV7-8, the J gene TRBJ2-2; 7 bases fit TRBD2. The sequence was obtained from a man aged 25-45 years who received the YFV17D yellow fever vaccine. Sequenced material: CD4+ T cells sorted from PBMCs, taken 15 days after the yellow fever booster vaccination. CDR3 nucleotide sequence: TGTGCCAGCAGCTTAGTCGTAGCGGGTTTAACCGGGGAGCTGTTTTTT. The encoded protein is CASSLVVAGLTGELFF.